This TCR beta chain was documented in a study of blood T cell repertoires in COVID-19. Study background: Researchers got acute and convalescent COVID-19 samples from the United States, Italy and Spain. T cells, B-cell-depleted T cells, or PBMCs supplied cDNA or gDNA.

How the authors handled the data: Estimates of nucleated cell counts were drawn from the amplification of reference gene primers. Repertoires were generated with immunoSEQ multiplex PCR, while TCRdb's copy carries only in-frame clones and drops some. That table is the source of V, J and clone size, and D and trimming were worked out from the DNA. The data show about 70,000 clones, around 87% seen once. This clone was counted a single time. Sequenced material: peripheral blood. This TCR was recovered from a human donor in a cohort sampled during active COVID-19.

The CDR3 DNA is TGTGCCAGCAGCCAAGAGGGGGGACTAGCGGGCGCCCGTAGAAATGAGCAGTTCTTC. Translation: CASSQEGGLAGARRNEQFF. The chain couples TRBV4-2 to TRBJ2-1; 12 bases are shared with TRBD2. CDR3 length: 19 residues. The germline V gene encodes CDR1 LGHNA and CDR2 YNFKEQ. V shed 0 bases, J shed 7 bases, and the junction held 13 bases outside the gene matches.